This paragraph covers one T cell receptor beta chain sequence. This specimen comes from a study of blood T cell repertoires in COVID-19. CDR3 size: 13 residues. V was clipped by 3 bases and J by 1 base, with 6 bases between them. Germline values: CDR1 MDHEN, CDR2 SYDVKM. Original processing methods: Cell counts per sample came from amplifying reference gene primers. Assay: immunoSEQ multiplex PCR; the TCRdb copy retains only in-frame clones and omits some. For V, J and clone size, that table is used; D and trimming come from the DNA. The sample consists of 300,000 to 400,000 clones, almost 90% of them appearing once.

The sequenced sample consisted of peripheral blood. This chain connects TRBV28 to TRBJ1-1; the D is unclear. This TCR was sampled from a woman in her sixties or seventies with COVID-19, enrolled during active disease. The CDR3, as DNA: TGTGCCAGCAGTTTTAGATGGAACACTGAAGCTTTCTTT. Translated: CASSFRWNTEAFF.